This T cell receptor (beta chain) was obtained from a study of CD8 T cell repertoires and HIV-1 epitope variants. Study in general: Enriched T cells were co-cultured with equal autologous T cell-negative cells.

Libraries were prepared by immunoSEQ multiplex PCR; TCRdb keeps only in-frame clonotypes and omits some of them. In the table there are fewer than 6,000 clones, about 66% of which are singletons. A note on this clone: The target antigen is unknown.

Germline V CDR1 and CDR2: LNHDA, SQIVND (reference sequence). V shed 0 bases and J shed 4 bases, with 10 bases lying between them. The CDR3 loop spans 15 amino acids. The sequence derives from a male donor with HIV. The specimen was cultured CD8+ T cells derived from PBMCs. This rearrangement joins TRBV19 to TRBJ1-5; D ambiguous. CDR3 loop: CASSIEQPGNQPQHF. The CDR3 nucleotides read TGTGCCAGTAGTATAGAACAGCCGGGGAATCAGCCCCAGCATTTT.